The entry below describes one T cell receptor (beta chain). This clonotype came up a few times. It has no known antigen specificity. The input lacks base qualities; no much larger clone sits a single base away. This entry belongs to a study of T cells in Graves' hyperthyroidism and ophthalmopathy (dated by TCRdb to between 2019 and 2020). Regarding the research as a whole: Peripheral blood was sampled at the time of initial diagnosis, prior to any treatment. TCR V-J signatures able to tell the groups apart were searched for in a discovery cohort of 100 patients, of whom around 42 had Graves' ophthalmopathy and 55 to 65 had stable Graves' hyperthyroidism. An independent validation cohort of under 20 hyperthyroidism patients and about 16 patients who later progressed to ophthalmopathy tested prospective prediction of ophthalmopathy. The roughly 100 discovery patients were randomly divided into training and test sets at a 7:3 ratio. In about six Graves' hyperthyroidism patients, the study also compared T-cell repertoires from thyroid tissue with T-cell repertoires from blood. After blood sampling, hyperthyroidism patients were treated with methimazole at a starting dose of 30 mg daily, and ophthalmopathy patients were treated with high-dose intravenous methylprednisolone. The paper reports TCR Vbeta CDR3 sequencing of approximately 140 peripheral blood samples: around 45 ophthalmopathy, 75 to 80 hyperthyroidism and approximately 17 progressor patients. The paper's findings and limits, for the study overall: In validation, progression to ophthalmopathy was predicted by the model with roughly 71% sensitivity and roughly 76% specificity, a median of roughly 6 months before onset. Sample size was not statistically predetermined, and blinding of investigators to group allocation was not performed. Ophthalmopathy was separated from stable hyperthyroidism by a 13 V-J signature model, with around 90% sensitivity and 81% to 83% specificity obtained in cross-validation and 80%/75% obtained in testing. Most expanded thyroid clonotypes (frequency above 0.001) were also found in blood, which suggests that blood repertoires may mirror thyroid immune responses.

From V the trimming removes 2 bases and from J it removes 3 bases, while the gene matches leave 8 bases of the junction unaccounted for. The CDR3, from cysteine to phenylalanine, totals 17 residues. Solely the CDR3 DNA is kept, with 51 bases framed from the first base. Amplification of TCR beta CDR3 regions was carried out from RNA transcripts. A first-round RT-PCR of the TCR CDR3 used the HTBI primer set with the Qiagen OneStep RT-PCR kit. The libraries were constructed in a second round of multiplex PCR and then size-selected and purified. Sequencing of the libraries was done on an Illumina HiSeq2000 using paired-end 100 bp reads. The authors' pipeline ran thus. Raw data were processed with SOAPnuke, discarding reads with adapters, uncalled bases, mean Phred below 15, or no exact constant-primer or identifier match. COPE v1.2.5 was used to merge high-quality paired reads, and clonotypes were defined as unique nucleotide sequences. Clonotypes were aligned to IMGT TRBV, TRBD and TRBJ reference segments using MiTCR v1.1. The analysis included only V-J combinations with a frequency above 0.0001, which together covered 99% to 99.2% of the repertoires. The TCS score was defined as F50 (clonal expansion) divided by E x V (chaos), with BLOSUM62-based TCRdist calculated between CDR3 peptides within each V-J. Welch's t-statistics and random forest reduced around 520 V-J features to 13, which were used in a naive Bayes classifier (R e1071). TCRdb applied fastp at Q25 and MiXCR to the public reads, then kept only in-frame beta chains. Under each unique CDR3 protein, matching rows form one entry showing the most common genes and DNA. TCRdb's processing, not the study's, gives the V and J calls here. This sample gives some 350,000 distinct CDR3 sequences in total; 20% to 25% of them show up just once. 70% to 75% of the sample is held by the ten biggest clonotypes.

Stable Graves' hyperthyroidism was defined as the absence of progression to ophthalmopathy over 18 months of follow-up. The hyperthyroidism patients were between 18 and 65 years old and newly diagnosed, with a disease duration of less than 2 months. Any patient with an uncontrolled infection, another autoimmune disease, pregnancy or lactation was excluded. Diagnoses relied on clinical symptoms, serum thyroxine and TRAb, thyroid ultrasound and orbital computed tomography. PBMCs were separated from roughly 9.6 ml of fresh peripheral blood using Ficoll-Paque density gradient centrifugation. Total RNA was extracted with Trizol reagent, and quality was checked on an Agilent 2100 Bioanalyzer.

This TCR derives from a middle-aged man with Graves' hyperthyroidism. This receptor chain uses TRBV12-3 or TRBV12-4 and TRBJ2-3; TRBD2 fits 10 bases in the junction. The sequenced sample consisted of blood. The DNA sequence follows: TGTGCCAGCAGTTTAAATTCAGCGGGAGGGCCGACAGATACGCAGTATTTT. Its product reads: CASSLNSAGGPTDTQYF.